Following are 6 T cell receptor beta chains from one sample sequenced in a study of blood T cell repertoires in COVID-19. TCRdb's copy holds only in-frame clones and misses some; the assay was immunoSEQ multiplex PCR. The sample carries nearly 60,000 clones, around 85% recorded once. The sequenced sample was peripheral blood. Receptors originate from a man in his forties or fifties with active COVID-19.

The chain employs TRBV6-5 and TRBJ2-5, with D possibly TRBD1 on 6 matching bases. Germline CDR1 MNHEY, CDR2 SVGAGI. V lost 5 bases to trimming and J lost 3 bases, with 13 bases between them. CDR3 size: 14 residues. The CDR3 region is CASSTAGVKETQYF. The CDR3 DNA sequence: TGTGCCAGCAGTACTGCAGGGGTAAAAGAGACCCAGTACTTC.

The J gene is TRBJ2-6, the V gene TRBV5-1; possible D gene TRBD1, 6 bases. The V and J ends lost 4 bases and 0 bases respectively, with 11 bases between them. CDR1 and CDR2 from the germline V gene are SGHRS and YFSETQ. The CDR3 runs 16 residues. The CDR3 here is CASSVDSNSGANVLTF. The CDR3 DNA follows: TGCGCCAGCAGCGTGGACAGTAACTCTGGGGCCAACGTCCTGACTTTC.

This chain's CDR3 is CASSFPMLAGRAGELFF. DNA of the CDR3: TGTGCCAGCAGTTTTCCCATGCTAGCGGGAAGGGCGGGGGAGCTGTTTTTT. V gene TRBV28 combines with J gene TRBJ2-2; 9 bases map to TRBD2. This CDR3 is 17 amino acids long. V dropped 3 bases and J dropped 8; count of bases not matched to a gene: 13. Germline loops: CDR1 MDHEN, CDR2 SYDVKM.

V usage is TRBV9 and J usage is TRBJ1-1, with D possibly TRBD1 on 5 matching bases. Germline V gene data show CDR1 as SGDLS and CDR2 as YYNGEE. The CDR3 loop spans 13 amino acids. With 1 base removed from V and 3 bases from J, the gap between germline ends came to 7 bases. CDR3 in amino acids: CASSVSGDTEAFF. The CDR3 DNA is TGTGCCAGCAGCGTATCGGGGGACACTGAAGCTTTCTTT.

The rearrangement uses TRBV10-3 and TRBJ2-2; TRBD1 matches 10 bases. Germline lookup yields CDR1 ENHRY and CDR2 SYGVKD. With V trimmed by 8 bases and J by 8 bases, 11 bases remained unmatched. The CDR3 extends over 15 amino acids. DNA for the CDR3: TGTGCCATCTTACTCGGGGACAGGGGACCGGGGGAGCTGTTTTTT. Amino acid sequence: CAILLGDRGPGELFF.

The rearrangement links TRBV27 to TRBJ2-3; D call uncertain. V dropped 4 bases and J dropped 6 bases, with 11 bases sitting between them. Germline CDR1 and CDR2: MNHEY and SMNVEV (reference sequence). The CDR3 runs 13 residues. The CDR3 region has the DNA TGTGCCAGCAGTTCCCCCTTCGCGGATACGCAGTATTTT. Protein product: CASSSPFADTQYF.